The entry below describes one TCR beta chain. The sample is drawn from a study of PD-1 blockade in classical Hodgkin lymphoma. Time point here: cycle 4 day 1 (C4D1), after less than 7 weeks of nivolumab. Each patient's relapse followed autologous stem cell transplantation, and brentuximab vedotin exposure varied. Germline lookup yields CDR1 KGHSH and CDR2 LQKENI. V was clipped by 6 bases and J by 2 bases; unmatched bases: 5. CDR3 length equals 14 residues. Libraries were prepared by immunoSEQ multiplex PCR; TCRdb keeps only in-frame clonotypes and omits some of them. This sample has tens of thousands of clones, with 77% found just once.

The chain has TRBV18 and TRBJ2-7; 9 nucleotides align to TRBD2. The sequence was obtained from a human donor with classical Hodgkin lymphoma. This sample comprised peripheral blood mononuclear cells (PBMCs), obtained before the fourth cycle of nivolumab. For the CDR3, the DNA is TGTGCCAGCTCTCCCGGCGGGGGGGCCTACGAGCAGTACTTC. It yields the protein CASSPGGGAYEQYF.